The entry below gives a single T cell receptor (beta chain) sequence along with its context. No antigen is known for it. Likely a read error: the CDR3 ends without its conserved phenylalanine or tryptophan. The limits of the CDR3 on the DNA are not certain, so only TCRdb's listed CDR3 is given. Stable Graves' hyperthyroidism was defined as the absence of progression to ophthalmopathy over 18 months of follow-up. Hyperthyroidism patients were aged 18 to 65 years and newly diagnosed, with disease duration of less than 2 months. The study excluded patients with uncontrolled infections, other autoimmune diseases, pregnancy or lactation. Diagnoses relied on clinical symptoms, serum thyroxine and TRAb, thyroid ultrasound and orbital computed tomography. Trizol reagent was used to extract total RNA, and RNA quality was then checked on an Agilent 2100 Bioanalyzer. Amplification of TCR beta CDR3 regions was carried out from RNA transcripts. A first-round RT-PCR of the TCR CDR3 used the HTBI primer set with the Qiagen OneStep RT-PCR kit. The libraries were constructed in a second round of multiplex PCR and then size-selected and purified. Sequencing of the libraries was done on an Illumina HiSeq2000 using paired-end 100 bp reads. The original methods were these. Raw data were processed with SOAPnuke, discarding reads with adapters, uncalled bases, mean Phred below 15, or no exact constant-primer or identifier match. High-quality paired reads were merged using COPE v1.2.5, and each unique nucleotide sequence was defined as a clonotype. Clonotypes were aligned to IMGT TRBV, TRBD and TRBJ reference segments using MiTCR v1.1. Analysis was restricted to V-J combinations with a frequency above 0.0001, which covered roughly 99% of repertoires. A TCS score was defined as the ratio between F50 (clonal expansion) and ExV (chaos), using BLOSUM62-based TCRdist between CDR3 peptides within each V-J. Welch's t-statistics and random forest reduced around 520 V-J features to about 12, which were used in a naive Bayes classifier (R e1071). The Morisita-Horn index was used to measure how similar the thyroid and blood repertoires were. In TCRdb, the public reads were trimmed at Q25 with fastp and aligned with MiXCR, with productive beta chains retained. Identical CDR3 proteins give one entry, which carries the most common genes and DNA. Here the V and J calls rest on TCRdb's processing, not on the authors' analysis. Here the sample has about 540,000 distinct CDR3 sequences; around 46% occur a single time. Around 8% of the sample rests with the top ten.

According to the germline V gene (reference sequence), CDR1 reads DFQATT and CDR2 reads SNEGSKA. The CDR3 contains 10 residues when both ends are counted. The sample is drawn from a study of T cells in Graves' hyperthyroidism and ophthalmopathy (dated by TCRdb to about 2019). In terms of the full investigation: To identify distinguishing TCR V-J signatures, a discovery cohort of around 100 patients was used, comprising 40 to 45 with Graves' ophthalmopathy and approximately 58 with stable Graves' hyperthyroidism. Prospective prediction of ophthalmopathy was tested in an independent validation cohort consisting of fewer than 20 hyperthyroidism patients and 17 patients who later progressed to ophthalmopathy. In addition, the study compared T-cell repertoires in thyroid tissue and in blood from six Graves' hyperthyroidism patients. Following sampling, methimazole starting at 30 mg daily was given to hyperthyroidism patients, and high-dose intravenous methylprednisolone was given to ophthalmopathy patients. The approximately 97 discovery patients were randomly divided into training and test sets at a 7:3 ratio. According to the paper, TCR Vbeta CDR3 sequencing was carried out on about 140 peripheral blood samples, which came from about 45 ophthalmopathy, around 74 hyperthyroidism and about 17 progressor patients. The paper's findings and limits, for the study overall: During validation, the model predicted progression to ophthalmopathy a median of approximately 7 months ahead of onset, with around 71% sensitivity and about 75% specificity. No statistical method was used to set the sample size in advance, and investigators knew the group allocation. A 13 V-J signature model separated ophthalmopathy from stable hyperthyroidism, with around 90% sensitivity and roughly 82% specificity in cross-validation and 80%/75% in testing. Most expanded thyroid clonotypes (frequency above 0.001) were also detected in blood, suggesting blood repertoires may reflect thyroid immune responses.

This clonotype originated in a woman aged 18-29 years with Graves' hyperthyroidism. The chain is made from TRBV20-1 and TRBJ2-7; whether TRBD1, the table's D call, matches the DNA was not checked. The sample taken for sequencing was peripheral blood or thyroid tissue (not recorded which). CDR3 loop: CSATETGGPL.